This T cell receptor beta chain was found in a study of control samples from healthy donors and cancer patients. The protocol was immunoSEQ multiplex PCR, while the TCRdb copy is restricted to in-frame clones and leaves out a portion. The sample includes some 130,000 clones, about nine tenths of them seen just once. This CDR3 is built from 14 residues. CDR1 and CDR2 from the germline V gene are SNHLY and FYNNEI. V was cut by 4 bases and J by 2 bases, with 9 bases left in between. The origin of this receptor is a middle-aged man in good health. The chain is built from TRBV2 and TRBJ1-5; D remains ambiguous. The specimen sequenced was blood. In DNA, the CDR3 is TGTGCCAGCAGTGTGGAACGAGGCAATCAGCCCCAGCATTTT. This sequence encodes CASSVERGNQPQHF. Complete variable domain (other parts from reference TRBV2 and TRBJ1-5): EPEVTQTPSHQVTQMGQEVILRCVPISNHLYFYWYRQILGQKVEFLVSFYNNEISEKSEIFDDQFSVERPDGSNFTLKIRSTKLEDSAMYFCASSVERGNQPQHFGDGTRLSIL.